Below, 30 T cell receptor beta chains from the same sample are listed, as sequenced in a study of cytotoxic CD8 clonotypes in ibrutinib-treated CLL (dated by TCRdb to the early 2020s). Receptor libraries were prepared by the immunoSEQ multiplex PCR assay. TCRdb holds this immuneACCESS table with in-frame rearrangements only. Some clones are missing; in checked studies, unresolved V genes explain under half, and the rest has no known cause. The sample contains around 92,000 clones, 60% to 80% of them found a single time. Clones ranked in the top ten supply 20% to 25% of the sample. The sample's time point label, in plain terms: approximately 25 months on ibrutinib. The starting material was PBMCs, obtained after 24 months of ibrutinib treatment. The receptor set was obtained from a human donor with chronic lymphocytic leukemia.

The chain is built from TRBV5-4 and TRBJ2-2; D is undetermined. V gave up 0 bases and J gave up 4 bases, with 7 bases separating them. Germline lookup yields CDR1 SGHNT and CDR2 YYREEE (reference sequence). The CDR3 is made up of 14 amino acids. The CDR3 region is CASSLGTGTGELFF. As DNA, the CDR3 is TGTGCCAGCAGCTTGGGAACGGGCACCGGGGAGCTGTTTTTT.

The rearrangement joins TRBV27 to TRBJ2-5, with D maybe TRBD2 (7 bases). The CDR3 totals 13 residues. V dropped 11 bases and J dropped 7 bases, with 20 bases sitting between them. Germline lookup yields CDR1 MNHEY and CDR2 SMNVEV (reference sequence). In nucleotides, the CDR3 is TGTGCCGTCCGAGGGGGGGCCGCTGGGACCCAGTACTTC. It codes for CAVRGGAAGTQYF.

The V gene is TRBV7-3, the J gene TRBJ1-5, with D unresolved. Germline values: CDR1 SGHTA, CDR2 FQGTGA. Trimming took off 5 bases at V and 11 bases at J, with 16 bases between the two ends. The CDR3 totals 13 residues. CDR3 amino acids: CASSLQPREAQHF. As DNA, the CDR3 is TGTGCCAGCAGCCTCCAACCTCGTGAGGCCCAGCATTTT.

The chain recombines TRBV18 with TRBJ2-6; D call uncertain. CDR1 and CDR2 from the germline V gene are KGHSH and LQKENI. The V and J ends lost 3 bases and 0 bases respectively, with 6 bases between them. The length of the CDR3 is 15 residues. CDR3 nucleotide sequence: TGTGCCAGCTCACCCATTAGCTCTGGGGCCAACGTCCTGACTTTC. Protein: CASSPISSGANVLTF.

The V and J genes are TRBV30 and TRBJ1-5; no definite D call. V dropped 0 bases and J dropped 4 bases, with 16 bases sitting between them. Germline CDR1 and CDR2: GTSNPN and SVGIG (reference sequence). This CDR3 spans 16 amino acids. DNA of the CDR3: TGTGCCTGGAGTGTACGGACGGTTGGATCTAATCAGCCCCAGCATTTT. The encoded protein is CAWSVRTVGSNQPQHF.

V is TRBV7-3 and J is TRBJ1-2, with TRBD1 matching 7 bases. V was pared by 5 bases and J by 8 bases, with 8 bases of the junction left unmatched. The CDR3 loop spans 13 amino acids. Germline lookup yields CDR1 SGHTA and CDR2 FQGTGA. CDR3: CASSARGAGGYTF. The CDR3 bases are TGTGCCAGCAGCGCCAGGGGGGCGGGAGGCTACACCTTC.

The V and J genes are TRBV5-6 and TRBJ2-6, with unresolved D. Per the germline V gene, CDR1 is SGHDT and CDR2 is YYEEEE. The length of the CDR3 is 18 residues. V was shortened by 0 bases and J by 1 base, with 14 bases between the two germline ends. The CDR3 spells CASSLVTAILSGANVLTF. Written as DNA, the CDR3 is TGTGCCAGCAGCTTGGTTACTGCTATCTTATCTGGGGCCAACGTCCTGACTTTC.

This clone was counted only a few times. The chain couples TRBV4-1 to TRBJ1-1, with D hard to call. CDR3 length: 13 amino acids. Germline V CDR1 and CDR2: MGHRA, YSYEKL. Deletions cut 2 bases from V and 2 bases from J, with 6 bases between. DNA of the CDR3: TGCGCCAGCAGCCAATTTACCAACACTGAAGCTTTCTTT. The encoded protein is CASSQFTNTEAFF.

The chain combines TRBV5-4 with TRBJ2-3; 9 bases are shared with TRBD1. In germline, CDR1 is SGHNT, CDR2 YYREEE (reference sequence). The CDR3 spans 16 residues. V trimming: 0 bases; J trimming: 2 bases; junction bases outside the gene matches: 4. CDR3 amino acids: CASSLAGTGSTDTQYF. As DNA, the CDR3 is TGTGCCAGCAGCTTGGCTGGGACAGGGTCCACAGATACGCAGTATTTT.

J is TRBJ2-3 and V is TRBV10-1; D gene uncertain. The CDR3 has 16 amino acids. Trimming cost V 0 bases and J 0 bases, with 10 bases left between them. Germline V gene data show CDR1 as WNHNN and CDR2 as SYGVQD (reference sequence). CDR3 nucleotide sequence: TGCGCCAGCAGTGAGTCCAAGGAGACAAGCACAGATACGCAGTATTTT. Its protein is CASSESKETSTDTQYF.

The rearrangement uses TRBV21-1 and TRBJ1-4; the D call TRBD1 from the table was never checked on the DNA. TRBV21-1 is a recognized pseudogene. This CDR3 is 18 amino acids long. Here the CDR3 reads CASSRGQGMDTTNEKLFF. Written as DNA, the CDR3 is TGTGCCAGCAGCAGGGGACAGGGGATGGATACAACTAATGAAAAACTGTTTTTT.

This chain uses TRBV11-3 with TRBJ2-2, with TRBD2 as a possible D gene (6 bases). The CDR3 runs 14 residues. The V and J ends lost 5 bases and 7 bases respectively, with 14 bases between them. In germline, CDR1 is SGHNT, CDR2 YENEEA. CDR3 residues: CASSPGGVSGELFF. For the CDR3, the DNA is TGTGCCAGCAGCCCAGGAGGGGTCAGCGGGGAGCTGTTTTTT.

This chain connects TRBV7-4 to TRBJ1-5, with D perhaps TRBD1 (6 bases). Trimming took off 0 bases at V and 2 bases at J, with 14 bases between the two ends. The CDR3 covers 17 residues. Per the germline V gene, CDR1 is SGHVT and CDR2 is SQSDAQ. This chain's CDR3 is CASSLAPGAERNQPQHF. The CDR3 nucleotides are TGTGCCAGCAGCTTAGCGCCAGGGGCCGAGCGCAATCAGCCCCAGCATTTT.

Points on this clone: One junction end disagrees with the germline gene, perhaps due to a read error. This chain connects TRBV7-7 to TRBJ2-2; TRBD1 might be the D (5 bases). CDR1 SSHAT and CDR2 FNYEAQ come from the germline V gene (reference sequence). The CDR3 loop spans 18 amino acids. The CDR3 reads CASSLAGPLDTNTGELFF. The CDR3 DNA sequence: TGTGCTAGCAGCTTAGCAGGGCCGCTGGATACGAACACCGGGGAGCTGTTTTTT.

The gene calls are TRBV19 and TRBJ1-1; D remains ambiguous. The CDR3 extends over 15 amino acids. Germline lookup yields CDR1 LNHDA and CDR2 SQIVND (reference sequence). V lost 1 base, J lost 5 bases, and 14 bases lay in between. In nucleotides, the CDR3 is TGTGCCAGTAGTATAGTGGACCGACTTAGAACTGAAGCTTTCTTT. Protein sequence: CASSIVDRLRTEAFF.

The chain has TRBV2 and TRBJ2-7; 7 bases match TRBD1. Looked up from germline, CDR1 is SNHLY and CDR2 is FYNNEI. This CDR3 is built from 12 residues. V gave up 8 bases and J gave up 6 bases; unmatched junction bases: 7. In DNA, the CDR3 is TGTGCCAGCGGAAACAGGGGCCGCGAGCAGTACTTC. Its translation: CASGNRGREQYF.

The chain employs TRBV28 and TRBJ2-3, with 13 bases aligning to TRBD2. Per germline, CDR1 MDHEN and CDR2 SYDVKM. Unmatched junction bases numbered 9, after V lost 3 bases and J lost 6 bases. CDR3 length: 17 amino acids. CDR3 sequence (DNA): TGTGCCAGCAGTTTCGACTGGGGACTAGCGGGATCGGATACGCAGTATTTT. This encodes CASSFDWGLAGSDTQYF.

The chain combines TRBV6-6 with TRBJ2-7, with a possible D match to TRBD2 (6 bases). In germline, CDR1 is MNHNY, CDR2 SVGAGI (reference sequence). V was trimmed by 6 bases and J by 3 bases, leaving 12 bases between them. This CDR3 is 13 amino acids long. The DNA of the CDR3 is TGTGCCAGCAGAAGGAGGGAAGACTACGAGCAGTACTTC. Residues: CASRRREDYEQYF.

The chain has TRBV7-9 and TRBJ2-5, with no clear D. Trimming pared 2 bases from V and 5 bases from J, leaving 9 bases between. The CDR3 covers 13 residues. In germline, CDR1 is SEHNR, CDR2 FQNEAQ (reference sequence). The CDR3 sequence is CASSLTPRETQYF. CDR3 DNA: TGTGCCAGCAGCTTAACCCCGAGGGAGACCCAGTACTTC.

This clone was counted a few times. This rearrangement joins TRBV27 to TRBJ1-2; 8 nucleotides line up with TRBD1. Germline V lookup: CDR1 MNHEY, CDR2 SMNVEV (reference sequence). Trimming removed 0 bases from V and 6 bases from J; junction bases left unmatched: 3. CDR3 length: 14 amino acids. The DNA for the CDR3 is TGTGCCAGCAGTTTATCGTTGGACAGGGATGGCTACACCTTC. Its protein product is CASSLSLDRDGYTF.

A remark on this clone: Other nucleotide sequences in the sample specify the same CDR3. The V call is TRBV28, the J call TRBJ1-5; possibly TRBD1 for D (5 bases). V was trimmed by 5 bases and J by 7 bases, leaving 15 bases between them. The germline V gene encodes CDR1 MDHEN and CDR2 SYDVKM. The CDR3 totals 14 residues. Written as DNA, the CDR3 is TGTGCCAGCAGTACCCAGGGTATGGGGCAGCCCCAGCATTTT. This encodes CASSTQGMGQPQHF.

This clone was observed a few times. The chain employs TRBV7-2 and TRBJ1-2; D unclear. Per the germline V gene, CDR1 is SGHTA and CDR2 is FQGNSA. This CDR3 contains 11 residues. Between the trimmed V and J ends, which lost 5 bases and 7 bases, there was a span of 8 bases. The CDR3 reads CASSPHIGYTF. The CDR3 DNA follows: TGTGCCAGCAGCCCACACATTGGCTACACCTTC.

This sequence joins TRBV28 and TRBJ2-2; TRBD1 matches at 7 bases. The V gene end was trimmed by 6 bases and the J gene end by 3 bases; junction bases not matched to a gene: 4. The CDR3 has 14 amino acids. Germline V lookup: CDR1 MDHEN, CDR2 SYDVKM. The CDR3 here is CASRQGRYTGELFF. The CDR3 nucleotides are TGTGCCAGCAGACAGGGGAGATACACCGGGGAGCTGTTTTTT.

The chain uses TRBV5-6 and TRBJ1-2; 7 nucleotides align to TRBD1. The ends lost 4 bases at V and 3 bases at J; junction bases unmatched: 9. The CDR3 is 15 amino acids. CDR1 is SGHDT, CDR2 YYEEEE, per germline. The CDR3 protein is CASSRTSRGDYGYTF. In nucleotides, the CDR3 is TGTGCCAGCAGCCGGACTTCCAGGGGGGACTATGGCTACACCTTC. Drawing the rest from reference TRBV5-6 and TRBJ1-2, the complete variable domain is DAGVTQSPTHLIKTRGQQVTLRCSPKSGHDTVSWYQQALGQGPQFIFQYYEEEERQRGNFPDRFSGHQFPNYSSELNVNALLLGDSALYLCASSRTSRGDYGYTFGSGTRLTVV.

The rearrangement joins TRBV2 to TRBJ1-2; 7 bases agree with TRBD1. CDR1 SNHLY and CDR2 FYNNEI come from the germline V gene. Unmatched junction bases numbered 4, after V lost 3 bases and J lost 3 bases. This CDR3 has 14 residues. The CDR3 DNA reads TGTGCCAGCAGTGAGGTGGGACAGTACTATGGCTACACCTTC. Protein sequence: CASSEVGQYYGYTF.

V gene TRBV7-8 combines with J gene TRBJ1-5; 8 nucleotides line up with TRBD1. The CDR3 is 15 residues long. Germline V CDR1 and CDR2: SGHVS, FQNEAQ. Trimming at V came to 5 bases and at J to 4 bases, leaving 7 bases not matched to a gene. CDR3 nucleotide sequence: TGTGCCAGCAGCACCGGGACAGGATCTAATCAGCCCCAGCATTTT. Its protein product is CASSTGTGSNQPQHF.

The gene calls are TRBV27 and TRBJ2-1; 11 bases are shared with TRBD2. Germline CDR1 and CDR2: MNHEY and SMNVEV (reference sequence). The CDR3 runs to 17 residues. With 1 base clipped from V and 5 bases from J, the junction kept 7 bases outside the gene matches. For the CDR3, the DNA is TGTGCCAGCAGTTTATTATCCGGGACTAGCGGACACAATGAGCAGTTCTTC. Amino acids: CASSLLSGTSGHNEQFF.

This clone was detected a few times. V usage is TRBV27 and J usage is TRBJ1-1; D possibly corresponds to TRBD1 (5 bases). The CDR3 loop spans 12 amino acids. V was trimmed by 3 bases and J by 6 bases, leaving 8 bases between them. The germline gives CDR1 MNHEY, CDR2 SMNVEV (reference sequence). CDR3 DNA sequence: TGTGCCAGCAGTTTTCCGGGGGCTGAAGCTTTCTTT. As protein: CASSFPGAEAFF.

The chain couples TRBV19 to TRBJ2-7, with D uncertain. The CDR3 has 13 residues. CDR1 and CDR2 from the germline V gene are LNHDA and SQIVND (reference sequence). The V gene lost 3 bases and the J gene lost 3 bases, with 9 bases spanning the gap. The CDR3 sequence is CASSISRFYEQYF. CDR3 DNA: TGTGCCAGTAGTATCAGCAGGTTCTACGAGCAGTACTTC.

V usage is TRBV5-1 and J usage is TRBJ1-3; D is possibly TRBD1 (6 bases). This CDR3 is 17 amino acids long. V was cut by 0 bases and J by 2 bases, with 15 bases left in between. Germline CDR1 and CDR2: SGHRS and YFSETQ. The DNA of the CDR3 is TGCGCCAGCAGCTTGGTTTCAACGGCAGGGGCTGGAAACACCATATATTTT. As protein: CASSLVSTAGAGNTIYF. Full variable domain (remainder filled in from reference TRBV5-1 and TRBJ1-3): KAGVTQTPRYLIKTRGQQVTLSCSPISGHRSVSWYQQTPGQGLQFLFEYFSETQRNKGNFPGRFSGRQFSNSRSEMNVSTLELGDSALYLCASSLVSTAGAGNTIYFGEGSWLTVV.